This entry concerns a single T cell receptor (beta chain). Its antigen has not been determined. Base qualities were left out, and no much larger clone turns up one base away. The CDR3 regions of human TCRbeta chains were analyzed by immunosequencing. On the authors' methods: Repertoire TCRs were checked for matches against a reference library of SARS-CoV-2-specific TCRs that had been generated using the MIRA antigen-specificity platform. Breadth was defined as the fraction of unique TCRs that were SARS-CoV-2-associated, and depth was defined as the fraction of total T cells that were SARS-CoV-2-associated. Using the MIRA data, each spike-specific TCR was assigned both to the spike region to which the TCR was reactive and to a CD4 or CD8 class. Log10-transformed breadth and depth values were compared by one-way ANOVA with Sidak's multiple comparisons tests. Drawn from immuneACCESS, this table holds only the in-frame rearrangements with V and J called that TCRdb kept. Clones are partly lost; checked studies trace under half to an unresolved V gene and leave the rest unexplained. V and J calls plus clone size are reproduced from that table; the DNA served to infer D and trimming. This sample gives over 150,000 clones in total; less than 95% of them show up just once. The biggest ten clones account for approximately 3% of the sample.

Between the V and J ends, shortened by 6 bases and 9 bases respectively, the junction contains 10 bases. From its cysteine to its phenylalanine, the CDR3 spans 11 amino acids. Only the CDR3 DNA is retained, 33 bases long and in frame from the first base. Per the publication, the time point label means: baseline before first vaccination. Vaccinee samples were obtained from the UK trials COV001 and COV002, which included a single-blind randomized controlled phase 2/3 trial of AZD1222 (ChAdOx1 nCoV-19) in healthy adults. For TCRbeta chain sequencing, PBMC samples were collected from trial participants at day 0 and at day 28 after the second dose. This entry is derived from a study of T cell responses to AZD1222 COVID-19 vaccine (dated by TCRdb to the early 2020s). Context from the whole study: AZD1222 recipients given second doses at about 4 weeks or at about 12 weeks were pooled, since spike-specific TCR depth and breadth were not found to differ between the two schedules. TCR sequencing covered 233 trial participants: 207 given two doses of AZD1222 and 26 given two doses of MenACWY control vaccine. Trial participants were enrolled by age into 18-55, 56-69 and 70-plus year subgroups, with about 150, 28 and 57 TCR-sequenced participants respectively. Findings and caveats that apply to the study as a whole: Conclusions about previously exposed vaccinees are limited because only a handful of AZD1222 recipients were SARS-CoV-2 seropositive at baseline. Reportedly, almost half of the unique spike-specific TCRs recognized epitopes lying outside the regions that are mutated in the B.1.351 and B.1.1.7 variants. A significant rise in spike-specific TCR breadth and depth was observed after two AZD1222 doses relative to day 0 and relative to MenACWY recipients. In the small 56-69-year group, the increase in depth fell short of significance, most likely because of low power. CD4 TCRs associated with the vaccine covered the entire spike protein, and the dominant responses were in regions 160-218 and 743-854. No day 14 peak-response samples were available, so repertoires were characterized only after the peak T cell response. Participants were mostly white British and included more females than males, and it was suggested by the authors that clonal diversity may have been underestimated.

The sequence was collected from an adult in good health. Sequences were derived from peripheral blood, sampled on day 0 of AZD1222 vaccination. In this chain, TRBV12-3 or TRBV12-4 is recombined with TRBJ2-3, with the D gene too uncertain to name. The CDR3 is CASSPEITQYF. The nucleotides are TGTGCCAGCAGCCCAGAAATCACGCAGTATTTT.